The T cell receptor (beta chain) under discussion was sequenced for a study of blood T cell repertoires in COVID-19. At the level of the study: From T cells, B-cell-depleted T cells, or PBMCs came the material, which was cDNA or gDNA.

In the authors' workflow: It was from reference gene primer amplification that nucleated cell counts were estimated. The protocol was immunoSEQ multiplex PCR, while the TCRdb copy is restricted to in-frame clones and leaves out a portion. D and trimming were read from the DNA, whereas the V and J calls and clone size are those reported in that table. The sample contains under 200,000 clones, roughly 84% of which appear only once. Trimming left V 5 bases short and J 0 bases short, with 11 bases between. CDR3 length equals 14 residues. Germline lookup yields CDR1 SGHAT and CDR2 FQNNGV. The sample taken for sequencing was peripheral blood. The chain recombines TRBV11-2 with TRBJ2-7; D not certain. This sequence originates from a woman aged 60-70 years with acute or convalescent COVID-19. In DNA form, the CDR3 reads TGTGCCAGCAGCCTTTCCCCGGTCTCCTACGAGCAGTACTTC. Translated: CASSLSPVSYEQYF.